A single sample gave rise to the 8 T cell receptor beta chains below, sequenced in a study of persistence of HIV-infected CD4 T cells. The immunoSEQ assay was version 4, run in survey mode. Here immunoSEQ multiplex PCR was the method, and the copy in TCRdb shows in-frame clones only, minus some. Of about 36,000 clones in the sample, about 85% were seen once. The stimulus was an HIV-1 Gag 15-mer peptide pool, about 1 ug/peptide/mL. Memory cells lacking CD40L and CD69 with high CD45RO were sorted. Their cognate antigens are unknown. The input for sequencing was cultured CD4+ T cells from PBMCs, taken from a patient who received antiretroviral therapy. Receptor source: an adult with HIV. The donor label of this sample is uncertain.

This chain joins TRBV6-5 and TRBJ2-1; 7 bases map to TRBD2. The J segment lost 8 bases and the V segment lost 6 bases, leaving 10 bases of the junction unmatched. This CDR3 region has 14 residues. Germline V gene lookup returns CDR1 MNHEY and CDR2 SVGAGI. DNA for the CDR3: TGTGCCAGCAGACGACTAGCTGGTAGGGATGAGCAGTTCTTC. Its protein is CASRRLAGRDEQFF.

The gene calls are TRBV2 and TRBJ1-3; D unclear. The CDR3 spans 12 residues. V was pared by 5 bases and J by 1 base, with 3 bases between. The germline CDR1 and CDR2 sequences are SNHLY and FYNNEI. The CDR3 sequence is CASSRSGNTIYF. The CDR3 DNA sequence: TGTGCCAGCAGTCGGTCTGGAAACACCATATATTTT. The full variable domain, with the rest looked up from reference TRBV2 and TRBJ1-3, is EPEVTQTPSHQVTQMGQEVILRCVPISNHLYFYWYRQILGQKVEFLVSFYNNEISEKSEIFDDQFSVERPDGSNFTLKIRSTKLEDSAMYFCASSRSGNTIYFGEGSWLTVV.

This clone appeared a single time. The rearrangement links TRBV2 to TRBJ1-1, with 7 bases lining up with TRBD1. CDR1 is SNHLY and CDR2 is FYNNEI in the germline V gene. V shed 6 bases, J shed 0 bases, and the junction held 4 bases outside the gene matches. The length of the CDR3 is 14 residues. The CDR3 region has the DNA TGTGCCAGCAGAGGGACAGCAATGAACACTGAAGCTTTCTTT. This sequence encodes CASRGTAMNTEAFF.

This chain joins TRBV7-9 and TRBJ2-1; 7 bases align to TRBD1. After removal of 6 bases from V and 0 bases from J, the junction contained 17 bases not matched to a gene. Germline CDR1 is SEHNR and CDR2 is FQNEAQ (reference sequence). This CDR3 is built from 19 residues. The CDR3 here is CASRHLGTGTESSYNEQFF. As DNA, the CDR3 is TGTGCCAGCAGGCACCTGGGGACCGGGACAGAGAGCTCCTACAATGAGCAGTTCTTC.

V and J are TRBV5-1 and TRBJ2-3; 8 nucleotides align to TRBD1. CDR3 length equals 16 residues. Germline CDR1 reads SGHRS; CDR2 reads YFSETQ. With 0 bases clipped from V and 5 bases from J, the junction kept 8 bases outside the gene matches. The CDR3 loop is CASSLGGQGRVDTQYF. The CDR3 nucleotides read TGCGCCAGCAGCTTGGGCGGACAGGGACGGGTAGATACGCAGTATTTT.

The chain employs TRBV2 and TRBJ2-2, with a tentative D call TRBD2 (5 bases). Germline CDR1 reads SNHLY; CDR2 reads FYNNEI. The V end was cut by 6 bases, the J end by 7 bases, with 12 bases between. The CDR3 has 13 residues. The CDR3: CASSPSYIGELFF. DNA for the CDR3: TGTGCCAGCAGCCCTAGCTATATCGGGGAGCTGTTTTTT.

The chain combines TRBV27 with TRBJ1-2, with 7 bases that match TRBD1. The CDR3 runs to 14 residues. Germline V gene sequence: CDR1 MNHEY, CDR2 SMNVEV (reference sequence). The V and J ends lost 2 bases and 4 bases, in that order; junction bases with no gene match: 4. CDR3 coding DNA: TGTGCCAGCAGTTTAGACAGGGAACTCTATGGCTACACCTTC. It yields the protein CASSLDRELYGYTF.

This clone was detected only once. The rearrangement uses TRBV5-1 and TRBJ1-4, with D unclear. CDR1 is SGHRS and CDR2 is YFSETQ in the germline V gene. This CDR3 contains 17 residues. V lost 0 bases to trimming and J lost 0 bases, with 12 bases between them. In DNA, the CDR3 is TGCGCCAGCAGCTTGGTTCCTTCCGGGGCAACTAATGAAAAACTGTTTTTT. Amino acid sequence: CASSLVPSGATNEKLFF.